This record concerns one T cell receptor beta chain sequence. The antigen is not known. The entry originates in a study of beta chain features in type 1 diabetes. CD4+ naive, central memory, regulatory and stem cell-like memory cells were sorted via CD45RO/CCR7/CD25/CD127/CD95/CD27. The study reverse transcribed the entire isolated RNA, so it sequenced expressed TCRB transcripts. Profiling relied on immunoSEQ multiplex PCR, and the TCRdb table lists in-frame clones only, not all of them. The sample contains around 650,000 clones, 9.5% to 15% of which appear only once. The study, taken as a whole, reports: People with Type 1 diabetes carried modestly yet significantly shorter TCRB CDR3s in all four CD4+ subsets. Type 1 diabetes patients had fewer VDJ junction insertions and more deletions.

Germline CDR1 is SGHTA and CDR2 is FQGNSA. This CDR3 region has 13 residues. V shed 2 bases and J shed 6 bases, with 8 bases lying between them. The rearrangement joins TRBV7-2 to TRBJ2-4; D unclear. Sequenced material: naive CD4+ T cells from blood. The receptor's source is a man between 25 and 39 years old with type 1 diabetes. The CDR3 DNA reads TGTGCCAGCAGCTTACCCGGGCCAAACATTCAGTACTTC. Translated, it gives CASSLPGPNIQYF.